What follows is one TCR beta chain and its context. Antigen specificity is unknown. This entry belongs to a study of CD8 T cells in ankylosing spondylitis. Study-level results: Clones linked with disease were CD8+ and fairly uncommon in the peripheral blood. Reactive arthritis synovial fluid and blood were previously reported to contain some motif variants.

Via MiXCR, TCRdb re-called the 5' RACE reads, giving one row per CDR3 protein. The repertoire holds approximately 250,000 distinct CDR3 sequences, with more than 20% as singletons. V shed 7 bases and J 2 bases; nucleotides not matched to a gene: 7. The CDR3 is made up of 14 amino acids. The chain carries TRBV12-3 or TRBV12-4 and TRBJ2-5, with TRBD2 identical over 7 bases. Sequencing input: blood, either unsorted or a sorted T cell fraction (not recorded which). The TCR originated in a male donor with ankylosing spondylitis or in good health (not recorded which). As DNA, the CDR3 is TGTGCCAGCACCAGGGACTACCAACAAGAGACCCAGTACTTC. Its translation is CASTRDYQQETQYF.